The rows below give T cell receptor beta chains drawn from one sample of a study of T cells in tumors after PD-1 blockade. Using immunoSEQ multiplex PCR, the repertoire was profiled, and TCRdb retains in-frame clones only, with some absent. The sample lists 20,000 to 25,000 clones, around 78% seen once, with 26% in the top ten. The sequencing used PBMCs, collected before anti-PD-1 treatment. The origin of the receptors is a human donor with basal cell carcinoma. CDR3s include the opening cysteine and the closing phenylalanine or tryptophan. The order of the fields is J gene, D gene, clone size, V gene, CDR3 protein, CDR3 DNA. D genes are given only for firm matches. The size field is filled for only some rows; it gives once, few, many or a size class.

J gene: TRBJ1-2
D gene: NA
clone size: few
V gene: TRBV4-1
CDR3 protein: CASSQAGGSNYGYTF
CDR3 DNA: TGCGCCAGCAGCCAAGCCGGGGGGTCCAACTATGGCTACACCTTC

J gene: TRBJ1-6
D gene: NA
clone size: NA
V gene: TRBV9
CDR3 protein: CASSAGGGGVSPLHF
CDR3 DNA: TGTGCCAGCAGCGCTGGGGGGGGTGGAGTATCACCCCTCCACTTT

J gene: TRBJ2-7
D gene: TRBD2
clone size: NA
V gene: TRBV20-1
CDR3 protein: CSASPLAGQSYEQYF
CDR3 DNA: TGCAGTGCTAGTCCTCTAGCGGGGCAATCCTACGAGCAGTACTTC

J gene: TRBJ1-6
D gene: NA
clone size: NA
V gene: TRBV28
CDR3 protein: CASSQGLMVFFSPLHF
CDR3 DNA: TGTGCCAGCAGTCAGGGATTGATGGTTTTTTTTTCACCCCTCCACTTT

J gene: TRBJ2-7
D gene: NA
clone size: few
V gene: TRBV3-1/TRBV3-2
CDR3 protein: CASSRKGLSQYF
CDR3 DNA: TGTGCCAGCAGCCGAAAGGGACTCTCGCAATACTTC

J gene: TRBJ2-7
D gene: TRBD1
clone size: NA
V gene: TRBV7-3
CDR3 protein: CASSRDSPAEQYF
CDR3 DNA: TGTGCCAGCAGCAGGGACAGCCCAGCGGAGCAGTACTTC

J gene: TRBJ1-5
D gene: NA
clone size: NA
V gene: TRBV4-1
CDR3 protein: CASSQGEFGKGGSNQPQHF
CDR3 DNA: TGCGCCAGCAGCCAAGGGGAGTTTGGGAAGGGTGGAAGCAATCAGCCCCAGCATTTT

J gene: TRBJ2-2
D gene: NA
clone size: NA
V gene: TRBV10-3
CDR3 protein: CAIGTVDTRMGTGELFF
CDR3 DNA: TGTGCCATAGGGACGGTTGATACACGCATGGGCACCGGGGAGCTGTTTTTT

J gene: TRBJ2-2
D gene: NA
clone size: NA
V gene: TRBV27
CDR3 protein: CASSLTGLTGELFF
CDR3 DNA: TGTGCCAGCAGTTTGACTGGATTAACCGGGGAGCTGTTTTTT

J gene: TRBJ1-2
D gene: NA
clone size: NA
V gene: TRBV28
CDR3 protein: CASSLFEYGYTF
CDR3 DNA: TGTGCCAGCAGTTTATTTGAGTATGGCTACACCTTC

J gene: TRBJ2-5
D gene: TRBD2
clone size: NA
V gene: TRBV15
CDR3 protein: CATSRDRGLASYQETQYF
CDR3 DNA: TGTGCCACCAGCAGAGATAGAGGACTAGCGAGTTACCAAGAGACCCAGTACTTC

J gene: TRBJ1-3
D gene: NA
clone size: NA
V gene: TRBV6-1
CDR3 protein: CASSEIYSGNTIYF
CDR3 DNA: TGTGCCAGCAGTGAGATTTACTCTGGAAACACCATATATTTT

J gene: TRBJ1-1
D gene: NA
clone size: NA
V gene: TRBV18
CDR3 protein: CASSPSRGGAEAFF
CDR3 DNA: TGTGCCAGCTCACCATCCAGGGGCGGCGCTGAAGCTTTCTTT

J gene: TRBJ1-2
D gene: TRBD1
clone size: NA
V gene: TRBV6-5
CDR3 protein: CASSYSTGGVDGYTF
CDR3 DNA: TGTGCCAGCAGTTACTCGACAGGGGGCGTCGATGGCTACACCTTC

J gene: TRBJ2-1
D gene: TRBD2
clone size: NA
V gene: TRBV2
CDR3 protein: CPSSYGGAREGSSYNEQFF
CDR3 DNA: TGTCCCAGCAGTTACGGGGGGGCGCGGGAGGGGAGCTCCTACAATGAGCAGTTCTTC

J gene: TRBJ2-1
D gene: TRBD2
clone size: NA
V gene: TRBV2
CDR3 protein: CPRCHGWAGVGSSYNEQFF
CDR3 DNA: TGTCCCCGCTGTCATGGGTGGGCGGGGGTGGGGAGCTCCTACAATGAGCAGTTCTTC

J gene: TRBJ1-5
D gene: TRBD1
clone size: NA
V gene: TRBV27
CDR3 protein: CASTHPPGQGALSNQPQHF
CDR3 DNA: TGTGCCAGCACCCACCCCCCGGGACAGGGGGCCCTTAGCAATCAGCCCCAGCATTTT

J gene: TRBJ1-2
D gene: TRBD1
clone size: NA
V gene: TRBV2
CDR3 protein: CAIRTGEFYGYTF
CDR3 DNA: TGTGCCATCAGGACAGGGGAGTTCTATGGCTACACCTTC

J gene: TRBJ1-3
D gene: NA
clone size: once
V gene: TRBV5-1
CDR3 protein: CASSLGVTGNTIYF
CDR3 DNA: TGCGCCAGCTCCCTGGGGGTTACTGGAAACACCATATATTTT

J gene: TRBJ2-3
D gene: NA
clone size: NA
V gene: TRBV12-5
CDR3 protein: CASGLTAGARGTDTQYF
CDR3 DNA: TGTGCTAGTGGTTTGACCGCGGGGGCGCGTGGCACAGATACGCAGTATTTT

J gene: TRBJ2-2
D gene: NA
clone size: NA
V gene: TRBV7-7
CDR3 protein: CASSSNLGERGTGELFF
CDR3 DNA: TGTGCCAGCAGCTCCAACCTGGGGGAAAGGGGCACCGGGGAGCTGTTTTTT

J gene: TRBJ1-1
D gene: NA
clone size: NA
V gene: TRBV21-1
CDR3 protein: CASSKVRAVNTEAFF
CDR3 DNA: TGTGCCAGCAGCAAAGTAAGGGCAGTGAACACTGAAGCTTTCTTT

J gene: TRBJ2-3
D gene: NA
clone size: NA
V gene: TRBV6-1
CDR3 protein: CASSEARVGGTQYF
CDR3 DNA: TGTGCCAGCAGTGAAGCGCGTGTCGGTGGTACGCAGTATTTT

J gene: TRBJ1-5
D gene: TRBD1
clone size: few
V gene: TRBV6-2/TRBV6-3
CDR3 protein: CASSSSSPSLRTGLGYQPQHF
CDR3 DNA: TGTGCCAGCAGTTCATCGTCACCCAGCCTCCGGACAGGGTTGGGGTATCAGCCCCAGCATTTT

J gene: TRBJ1-4
D gene: NA
clone size: NA
V gene: TRBV10-2
CDR3 protein: CASSESRVANEKLFF
CDR3 DNA: TGCGCCAGCAGTGAGTCACGGGTGGCTAATGAAAAACTGTTTTTT

J gene: TRBJ1-2
D gene: TRBD1
clone size: NA
V gene: TRBV30
CDR3 protein: CAQRTGGSNYGYTF
CDR3 DNA: TGTGCCCAAAGGACAGGGGGCTCAAACTATGGCTACACCTTC

J gene: TRBJ2-2
D gene: NA
clone size: NA
V gene: TRBV12-3/TRBV12-4
CDR3 protein: CASSPRGELFF
CDR3 DNA: TGTGCCAGCAGTCCACGCGGGGAGCTGTTTTTT

J gene: TRBJ2-3
D gene: NA
clone size: NA
V gene: TRBV7-3
CDR3 protein: CASSIGADTQYF
CDR3 DNA: TGTGCCAGCAGTATCGGGGCTGATACGCAGTATTTT

J gene: TRBJ2-5
D gene: NA
clone size: NA
V gene: TRBV2
CDR3 protein: CASRSGTSVETQYF
CDR3 DNA: TGTGCCAGCAGGTCCGGGACTTCGGTGGAGACCCAGTACTTC

J gene: TRBJ2-5
D gene: TRBD1
clone size: NA
V gene: TRBV9
CDR3 protein: CASSAGQGAWETQYF
CDR3 DNA: TGTGCCAGCAGCGCGGGACAGGGGGCTTGGGAGACCCAGTACTTC

J gene: TRBJ1-1
D gene: NA
clone size: NA
V gene: TRBV7-3
CDR3 protein: CASSSNGGMNTEAFF
CDR3 DNA: TGTGCCAGCAGCTCCAATGGGGGAATGAACACTGAAGCTTTCTTT

J gene: TRBJ2-7
D gene: NA
clone size: once
V gene: TRBV30
CDR3 protein: CAWSRGGGSEQYF
CDR3 DNA: TGTGCCTGGAGTAGGGGGGGCGGGAGTGAGCAGTACTTC